The 8 T cell receptor beta chains in this list originate from one sample, sequenced in a study of OX40 agonist ivuxolimab in advanced cancers. Profiling relied on immunoSEQ multiplex PCR, and the TCRdb table lists in-frame clones only, not all of them. The sample has 45,000 to 65,000 clones, about 89% seen once. Sequenced material: CD4+ or CD8+ T cells sorted from blood, taken in a trial of the OX40 agonist ivuxolimab. Source of these receptors: an adult with an advanced solid tumor such as melanoma, head and neck, liver or kidney cancer.

The gene calls are TRBV7-2 and TRBJ2-2; 7 bases are a match to TRBD1. Trimming removed 1 base from V and 4 bases from J; junction bases left unmatched: 6. The germline CDR1 and CDR2 sequences are SGHTA and FQGNSA. There are 16 residues in the CDR3. The CDR3 DNA follows: TGTGCCAGCAGCTTAGTTAGAGGGACAGCCACCGGGGAGCTGTTTTTT. As protein: CASSLVRGTATGELFF.

The CDR3 DNA is TGTGCCATCAGTGAGGGACTAGCGGGGGGGAATAACGCCTACAATGAGCAGTTCTTC. Translating it yields CAISEGLAGGNNAYNEQFF. The chain recombines TRBV10-3 with TRBJ2-1; the match to TRBD2 covers 15 bases. J was trimmed by 2 bases and V by 2 bases; bases with no gene match: 7. CDR3 length: 19 amino acids. CDR1 ENHRY and CDR2 SYGVKD come from the germline V gene.

V and J are TRBV10-3 and TRBJ2-7, with D tentatively TRBD2 (7 bases). The CDR3 has 13 residues. V was shortened by 7 bases and J by 6 bases, with 16 bases between the two germline ends. Germline V gene sequence: CDR1 ENHRY, CDR2 SYGVKD. The CDR3 sequence: CAIKGSGGIEQYF. Written as DNA, the CDR3 is TGTGCCATCAAAGGTTCGGGGGGCATCGAGCAGTACTTC.

The chain is built from TRBV11-2 and TRBJ1-2, with D tentatively TRBD1 (5 bases). The CDR3 consists of 17 residues. The germline CDR1 and CDR2 sequences are SGHAT and FQNNGV. V was clipped by 2 bases and J by 3 bases, with 19 bases between them. The CDR3 sequence is CASSLQGGMETHYGYTF. The CDR3 DNA reads as TGTGCCAGCAGCTTACAGGGAGGGATGGAGACTCACTATGGCTACACCTTC.

CDR3 amino acids: CASSDSARWGYTF. Written as DNA, the CDR3 is TGTGCCAGCAGTGACTCGGCCAGATGGGGCTACACCTTC. The chain couples TRBV6-4 to TRBJ1-2; D uncertain. V was shortened by 0 bases and J by 8 bases, with 10 bases between the two germline ends. The CDR3 has 13 amino acids. Germline CDR1 and CDR2: MRHNA and SNTAGT.

The genes are TRBV7-8 and TRBJ2-1, with unresolved D. Trimming shortened V by 5 bases and J by 12 bases, and 5 bases separated the two germline ends. The V gene's germline CDR1 is SGHVS and CDR2 FQNEAQ. The CDR3 has 9 amino acids. In nucleotides, the CDR3 is TGTGCCAGCAGCGGTGGGCAGTTCTTC. Translated, it gives CASSGGQFF. Drawing the rest from reference TRBV7-8 and TRBJ2-1, the complete variable domain is GAGVSQSPRYKVAKRGQDVALRCDPISGHVSLFWYQQALGQGPEFLTYFQNEAQLDKSGLPSDRFFAERPEGSVSTLKIQRTQQEDSAVYLCASSGGQFFGPGTRLTVL.

The V call is TRBV18, the J call TRBJ1-3, with D possibly being TRBD1 (5 bases). The CDR3 has 16 amino acids. Trimming shortened V by 2 bases and J by 1 base, and 12 bases separated the two germline ends. Germline CDR1 and CDR2: KGHSH and LQKENI. The CDR3 region is CASSPYEGLSGNTIYF. The DNA for the CDR3 is TGTGCCAGCTCACCATACGAGGGGCTTTCTGGAAACACCATATATTTT.

The chain is built from TRBV2 and TRBJ2-2, with D unresolved. The CDR3 runs to 15 residues. The germline V gene has CDR1 SNHLY and CDR2 FYNNEI. Trimming removed 3 bases at V and 1 base at J, with 9 bases between. CDR3 in amino acids: CASSDYGLNTGELFF. In DNA form, the CDR3 reads TGTGCCAGCAGTGATTACGGGTTGAACACCGGGGAGCTGTTTTTT.